The 20 T cell receptor beta chains below all came from one sample that was sequenced in a study of blood T cell repertoires in COVID-19. Profiling relied on immunoSEQ multiplex PCR, and the TCRdb table lists in-frame clones only, not all of them. Of under 250,000 clones listed, 85% to 90% are singletons. Sequencing was performed on peripheral blood. The receptors derive from a man in his forties or fifties with COVID-19, enrolled during active disease.

This clone was seen a handful of times. The V and J genes are TRBV7-2 and TRBJ1-6; possibly TRBD1 for D (6 bases). Germline assignment: CDR1 SGHTA and CDR2 FQGNSA. This CDR3 is built from 15 residues. The V and J ends lost 5 bases and 5 bases respectively, with 13 bases between them. Written as DNA, the CDR3 is TGTGCCAGCAGCCTGTACAGGGTCGATAATTCACCCCTCCACTTT. Its translation: CASSLYRVDNSPLHF.

The chain links TRBV20-1 to TRBJ1-2; no clear D gene. Germline CDR1 and CDR2: DFQATT and SNEGSKA (reference sequence). Deletions cut 5 bases from V and 7 bases from J, with 8 bases between. This CDR3 contains 10 residues. The CDR3 loop is CSAGRVGYTF. The CDR3 DNA reads as TGCAGTGCTGGGAGGGTTGGCTACACCTTC.

The chain recombines TRBV7-8 with TRBJ2-1; TRBD1 might be the D (6 bases). The CDR3 has 15 amino acids. V was clipped by 5 bases and J by 0 bases, with 11 bases between them. The V gene's germline CDR1 is SGHVS and CDR2 FQNEAQ. CDR3 nucleotide sequence: TGTGCCAGCAGCCGAGACAGGAGCTCCTACAATGAGCAGTTCTTC. Encoded protein: CASSRDRSSYNEQFF.

The V and J genes are TRBV5-1 and TRBJ1-6; D is possibly TRBD1 (6 bases). Trimming took 4 bases from V and 14 from J, leaving 19 bases between them. Germline V gene sequence: CDR1 SGHRS, CDR2 YFSETQ. The CDR3 has 14 amino acids. CDR3 protein: CASSVNREIGSLHF. CDR3 sequence (DNA): TGCGCCAGCAGCGTTAACAGGGAGATCGGGTCCCTCCACTTT.

The chain combines TRBV9 with TRBJ1-1; 10 bases are a match to TRBD1. Germline CDR1 is SGDLS and CDR2 is YYNGEE. The CDR3 extends over 14 amino acids. V shed 3 bases, J shed 5 bases, and the junction held 4 bases outside the gene matches. The CDR3 DNA follows: TGTGCCAGCAGCGGGGAGGGACAGGGGACTGAAGCTTTCTTT. Encoded protein: CASSGEGQGTEAFF.

Remarks on this clone: The junction differs from germline at one of its ends, possibly a read error. The CDR3: CASSTRTGRASNF. For the CDR3, the DNA is TGTGCCAGTAGTACACGGACTGGACGGGCTTCAAACTTC. The chain uses TRBV19 and TRBJ2-5, with a weak D call TRBD2 (5 bases). There are 13 residues in the CDR3. Germline V gene data show CDR1 as LNHDA and CDR2 as SQIVND (reference sequence).

CDR3 in amino acids: CASSLERELNEQYF. The CDR3, as DNA: TGTGCCAGCAGCTTGGAGCGGGAGCTAAACGAGCAGTACTTC. V is TRBV5-4 and J is TRBJ2-7; 8 bases are shared with TRBD2. Germline V gene sequence: CDR1 SGHNT, CDR2 YYREEE (reference sequence). The ends lost 0 bases at V and 5 bases at J; junction bases unmatched: 4. The CDR3 length is 14 residues.

The rearrangement uses TRBV19 and TRBJ2-1, with 7 bases identical to TRBD1. Trimming at V came to 5 bases and at J to 0 bases, leaving 1 base not matched to a gene. The length of the CDR3 is 14 residues. CDR1 LNHDA and CDR2 SQIVND come from the germline V gene (reference sequence). The CDR3 DNA reads as TGTGCCAGTAGTCGGGACAGCTCCTACAATGAGCAGTTCTTC. This codes for CASSRDSSYNEQFF. Full variable domain (missing parts from reference TRBV19 and TRBJ2-1): DGGITQSPKYLFRKEGQNVTLSCEQNLNHDAMYWYRQDPGQGLRLIYYSQIVNDFQKGDIAEGYSVSREKKESFPLTVTSAQKNPTAFYLCASSRDSSYNEQFFGPGTRLTVL.

The chain has TRBV9 and TRBJ1-2; 7 bases fit TRBD1. With V trimmed by 3 bases and J by 3 bases, 14 bases remained unmatched. The germline gives CDR1 SGDLS, CDR2 YYNGEE. The CDR3 totals 17 residues. The CDR3 DNA reads as TGTGCCAGCAGCGCCGATCAGACGGGACAGAGAGACTATGGCTACACCTTC. Protein sequence: CASSADQTGQRDYGYTF.

The chain uses TRBV2 and TRBJ1-5; 8 nucleotides agree with TRBD1. V gave up 6 bases and J gave up 4 bases; unmatched junction bases: 2. This CDR3 has 13 residues. Per germline, CDR1 SNHLY and CDR2 FYNNEI. The CDR3 DNA reads TGTGCCAGCAGGGGACAGGCGAATCAGCCCCAGCATTTT. Its translation: CASRGQANQPQHF.

The chain employs TRBV27 and TRBJ2-7; 9 nucleotides agree with TRBD2. The length of the CDR3 is 15 residues. Losses at the gene ends were 2 bases for V and 7 bases for J; bases not matched to a gene: 9. The germline V gene has CDR1 MNHEY and CDR2 SMNVEV (reference sequence). The DNA for the CDR3 is TGTGCCAGCAGTTTAGGTGCGGGAGGGCCTTGGGAGCAGTACTTC. Protein: CASSLGAGGPWEQYF.

The rearrangement joins TRBV7-6 to TRBJ1-6, with 12 bases that match TRBD1. In germline, CDR1 is SGHVS, CDR2 FNYEAQ. J was trimmed by 7 bases and V by 2 bases; bases with no gene match: 6. This CDR3 is built from 17 residues. Here the CDR3 DNA reads TGTGCCAGCAGCTTAACCTCCGGGACAGGGGGCAATTCACCCCTCCACTTT. Protein sequence: CASSLTSGTGGNSPLHF.

The chain links TRBV7-2 to TRBJ2-7; D is possibly TRBD2 (6 bases). The CDR3 extends over 16 amino acids. V gave up 4 bases and J gave up 2 bases, with 18 bases separating them. The germline V gene has CDR1 SGHTA and CDR2 FQGNSA. CDR3 nucleotide sequence: TGTGCCAGCAGCTACGTAGCGGAACCTGCCACCTACGAGCAGTACTTC. Translation: CASSYVAEPATYEQYF.

This chain joins TRBV7-2 and TRBJ2-1; no definite D call. V lost 5 bases, J lost 15 bases, and 23 bases lay in between. The germline V gene encodes CDR1 SGHTA and CDR2 FQGNSA. CDR3 length: 14 amino acids. The CDR3 nucleotides are TGTGCCAGCAGCCCCATGGCCTCTGCTAGTGGGTGGTTCTTC. Protein product: CASSPMASASGWFF. Based on the CDR3 plus reference TRBV7-2 and TRBJ2-1, the full variable domain is GAGVSQSPSNKVTEKGKDVELRCDPISGHTALYWYRQSLGQGLEFLIYFQGNSAPDKSGLPSDRFSAERTGGSVSTLTIQRTQQEDSAVYLCASSPMASASGWFFGPGTRLTVL.

This rearrangement joins TRBV29-1 to TRBJ2-5; 7 bases align to TRBD1. The germline V gene encodes CDR1 SQVTM and CDR2 ANQGSEA. The CDR3 has 12 amino acids. With 7 bases clipped from V and 5 bases from J, the junction kept 7 bases outside the gene matches. CDR3 amino acids: CSDRTGAETQYF. In nucleotides, the CDR3 is TGCAGCGACCGAACAGGGGCGGAGACCCAGTACTTC.

The rearrangement links TRBV7-6 to TRBJ2-1; TRBD2 matches at 7 bases. The CDR3 spans 14 residues. Trimming took 4 bases from V and 7 from J; bases not matched to a gene: 7. Germline CDR1 is SGHVS and CDR2 is FNYEAQ. The chain's CDR3 is CASSYGLVSNEQFF. CDR3 sequence (DNA): TGTGCCAGCAGCTACGGACTAGTTAGTAATGAGCAGTTCTTC.

This clone has a single count. The gene calls are TRBV5-1 and TRBJ2-1; 16 bases match TRBD2. Germline lookup yields CDR1 SGHRS and CDR2 YFSETQ. There are 20 residues in the CDR3. The ends lost 0 bases at V and 7 bases at J; junction bases unmatched: 13. The CDR3 sequence: CASSLEPPGLAGGPGNEQFF. Here the CDR3 DNA reads TGCGCCAGCAGCTTGGAGCCTCCGGGACTAGCGGGAGGGCCCGGGAATGAGCAGTTCTTC.

J is TRBJ2-1 and V is TRBV27; 10 bases fit TRBD2. The V gene's germline CDR1 is MNHEY and CDR2 SMNVEV (reference sequence). The CDR3 contains 16 residues. V shed 5 bases, J shed 4 bases, and the junction held 8 bases outside the gene matches. The CDR3 protein is CASSLASGSFYNEQFF. The CDR3, as DNA: TGTGCCAGCAGTCTTGCTAGCGGGAGTTTTTACAATGAGCAGTTCTTC.

The chain joins TRBV19 to TRBJ2-2; TRBD1 aligns across 9 bases. Trimming took 3 bases from V and 4 from J; bases not matched to a gene: 15. The CDR3 loop spans 19 amino acids. From germline, CDR1 is LNHDA and CDR2 SQIVND (reference sequence). CDR3 residues: CASSITGTGPVRGTGELFF. The CDR3 DNA reads as TGTGCCAGTAGTATTACCGGGACAGGGCCAGTTAGGGGCACCGGGGAGCTGTTTTTT.

The CDR3 protein is CASSKGTWDSSSYEQYF. CDR3 sequence (DNA): TGTGCCAGCAGCAAAGGGACCTGGGACTCAAGCTCCTACGAGCAGTACTTC. J is TRBJ2-7 and V is TRBV11-2, with D perhaps matching TRBD2 (6 bases). This CDR3 region has 17 residues. From germline, CDR1 is SGHAT and CDR2 FQNNGV. V shed 5 bases and J shed 0 bases, with 20 bases lying between them.